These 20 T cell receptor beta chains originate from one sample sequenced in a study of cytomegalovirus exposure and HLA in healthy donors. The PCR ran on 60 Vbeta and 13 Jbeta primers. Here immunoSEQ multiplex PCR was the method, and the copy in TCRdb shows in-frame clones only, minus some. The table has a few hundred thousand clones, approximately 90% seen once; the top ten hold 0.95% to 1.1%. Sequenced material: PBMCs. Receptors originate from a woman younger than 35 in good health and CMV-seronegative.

The CDR3 spells CASSPQGVQGNEQFF. CDR3 nucleotide sequence: TGTGCCAGCAGCCCACAGGGGGTTCAAGGCAATGAGCAGTTCTTC. This rearrangement joins TRBV7-9 to TRBJ2-1, with 8 bases matching TRBD1. The CDR3 sequence is 15 residues long. The J segment lost 6 bases and the V segment lost 5 bases, leaving 9 bases of the junction unmatched. Germline V gene lookup returns CDR1 SEHNR and CDR2 FQNEAQ (reference sequence).

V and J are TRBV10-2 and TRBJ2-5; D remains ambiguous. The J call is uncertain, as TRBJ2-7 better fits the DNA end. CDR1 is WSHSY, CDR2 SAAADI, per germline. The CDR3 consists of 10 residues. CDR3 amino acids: CASSDFEQYF. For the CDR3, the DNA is TGCGCCAGCAGTGACTTCGAGCAGTACTTC.

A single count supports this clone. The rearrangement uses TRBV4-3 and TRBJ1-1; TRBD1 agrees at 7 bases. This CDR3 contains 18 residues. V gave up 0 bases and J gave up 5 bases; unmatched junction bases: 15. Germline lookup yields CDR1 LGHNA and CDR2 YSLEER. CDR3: CASSQDALLEGAVTEAFF. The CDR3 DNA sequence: TGCGCCAGCAGCCAAGACGCCCTATTGGAGGGGGCGGTAACTGAAGCTTTCTTT.

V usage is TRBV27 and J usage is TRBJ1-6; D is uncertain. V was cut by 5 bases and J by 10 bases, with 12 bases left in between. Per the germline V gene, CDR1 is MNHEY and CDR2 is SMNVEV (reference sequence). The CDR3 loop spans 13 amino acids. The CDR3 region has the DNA TGTGCCAGCAGTCCCTCCTGGGCCTCACCCCTCCACTTT. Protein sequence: CASSPSWASPLHF.

The CDR3 sequence: CASSQEAGVTEAFF. CDR3 bases: TGTGCCAGCAGCCAAGAGGCGGGTGTCACTGAAGCTTTCTTT. V is TRBV4-2 and J is TRBJ1-1; D is undetermined. CDR1 is LGHNA and CDR2 is YNFKEQ in the germline V gene. V gave up 0 bases and J gave up 4 bases, with 9 bases separating them. This CDR3 is built from 14 residues.

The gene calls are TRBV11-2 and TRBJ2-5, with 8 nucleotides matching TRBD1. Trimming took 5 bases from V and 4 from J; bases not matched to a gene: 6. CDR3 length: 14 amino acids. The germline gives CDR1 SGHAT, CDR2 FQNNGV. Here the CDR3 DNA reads TGTGCCAGCAGCACCGGACAGGGAGGAGAGACCCAGTACTTC. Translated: CASSTGQGGETQYF.

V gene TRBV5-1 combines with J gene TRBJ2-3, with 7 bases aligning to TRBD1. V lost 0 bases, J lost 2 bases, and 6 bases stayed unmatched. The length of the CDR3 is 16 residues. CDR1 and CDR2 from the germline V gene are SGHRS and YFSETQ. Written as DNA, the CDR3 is TGCGCCAGCAGCTTGGTTTCCGGGACAGCCACAGATACGCAGTATTTT. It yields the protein CASSLVSGTATDTQYF.

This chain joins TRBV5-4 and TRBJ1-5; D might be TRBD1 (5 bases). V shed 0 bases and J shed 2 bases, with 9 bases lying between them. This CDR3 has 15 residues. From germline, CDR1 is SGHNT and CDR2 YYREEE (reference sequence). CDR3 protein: CASSLGGRGNQPQHF. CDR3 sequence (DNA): TGTGCCAGCAGCTTGGGGGGCAGGGGCAATCAGCCCCAGCATTTT.

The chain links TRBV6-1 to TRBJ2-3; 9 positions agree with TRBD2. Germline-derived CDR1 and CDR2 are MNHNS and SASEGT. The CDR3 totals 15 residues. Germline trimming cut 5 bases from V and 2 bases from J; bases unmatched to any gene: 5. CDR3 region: CASSIRLAVTDTQYF. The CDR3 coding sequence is TGTGCCAGCAGTATAAGACTAGCGGTCACAGATACGCAGTATTTT.

The CDR3 DNA reads as TGTGCCAGCAGCTTAGGGCTTGGGGCCCTGGGCACTGAAGCTTTCTTT. Its translation is CASSLGLGALGTEAFF. The V call is TRBV7-9, the J call TRBJ1-1, with D tentatively TRBD1 (5 bases). V dropped 1 base and J dropped 4 bases, with 16 bases sitting between them. This CDR3 spans 16 amino acids. CDR1 and CDR2 (germline): SEHNR, FQNEAQ (reference sequence).

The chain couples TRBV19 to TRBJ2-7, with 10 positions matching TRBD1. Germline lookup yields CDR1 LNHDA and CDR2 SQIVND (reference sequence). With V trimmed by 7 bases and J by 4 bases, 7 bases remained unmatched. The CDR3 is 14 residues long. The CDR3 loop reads CASTPGTGDYEQYF. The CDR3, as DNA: TGTGCCAGTACCCCCGGGACAGGGGATTACGAGCAGTACTTC.

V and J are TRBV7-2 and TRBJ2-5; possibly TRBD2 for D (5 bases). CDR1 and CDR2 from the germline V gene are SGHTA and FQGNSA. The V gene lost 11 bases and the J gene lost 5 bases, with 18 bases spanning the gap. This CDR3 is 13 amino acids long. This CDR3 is CAVETRVGETQYF. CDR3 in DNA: TGTGCCGTGGAGACGAGGGTAGGCGAGACCCAGTACTTC.

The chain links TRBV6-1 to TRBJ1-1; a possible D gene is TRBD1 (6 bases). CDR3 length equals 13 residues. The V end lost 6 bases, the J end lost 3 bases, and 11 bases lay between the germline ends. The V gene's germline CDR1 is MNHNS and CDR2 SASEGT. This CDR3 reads CASSTNRDTEAFF. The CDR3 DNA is TGTGCCAGCAGCACGAACAGGGACACTGAAGCTTTCTTT.

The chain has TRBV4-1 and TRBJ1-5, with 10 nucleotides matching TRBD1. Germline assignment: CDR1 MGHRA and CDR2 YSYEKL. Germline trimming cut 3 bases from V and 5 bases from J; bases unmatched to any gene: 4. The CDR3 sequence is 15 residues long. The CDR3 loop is CASSQEGTGDQPQHF. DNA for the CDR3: TGCGCCAGCAGCCAGGAAGGGACAGGGGATCAGCCCCAGCATTTT.

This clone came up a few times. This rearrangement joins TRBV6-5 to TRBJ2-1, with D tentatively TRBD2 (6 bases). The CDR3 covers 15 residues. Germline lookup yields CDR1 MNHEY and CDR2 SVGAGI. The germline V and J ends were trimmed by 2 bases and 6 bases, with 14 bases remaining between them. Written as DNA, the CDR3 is TGTGCCAGCAGTTACGCCCCGGGAGTAGGCAATGAGCAGTTCTTC. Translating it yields CASSYAPGVGNEQFF.

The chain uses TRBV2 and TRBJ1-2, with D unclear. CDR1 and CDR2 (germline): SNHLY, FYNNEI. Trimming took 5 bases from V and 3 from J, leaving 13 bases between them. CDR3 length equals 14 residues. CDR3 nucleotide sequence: TGTGCCAGCAGTCCGACCGTGGGAGACTATGGCTACACCTTC. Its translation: CASSPTVGDYGYTF. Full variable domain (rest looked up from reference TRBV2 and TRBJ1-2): EPEVTQTPSHQVTQMGQEVILRCVPISNHLYFYWYRQILGQKVEFLVSFYNNEISEKSEIFDDQFSVERPDGSNFTLKIRSTKLEDSAMYFCASSPTVGDYGYTFGSGTRLTVV.

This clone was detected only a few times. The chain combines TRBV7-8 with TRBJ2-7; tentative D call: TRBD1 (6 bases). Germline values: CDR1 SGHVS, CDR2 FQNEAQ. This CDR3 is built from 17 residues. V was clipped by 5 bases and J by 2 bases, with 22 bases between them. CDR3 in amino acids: CASSPSASRDITYEQYF. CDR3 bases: TGTGCCAGCAGCCCTTCGGCGTCTAGGGACATTACCTACGAGCAGTACTTC.

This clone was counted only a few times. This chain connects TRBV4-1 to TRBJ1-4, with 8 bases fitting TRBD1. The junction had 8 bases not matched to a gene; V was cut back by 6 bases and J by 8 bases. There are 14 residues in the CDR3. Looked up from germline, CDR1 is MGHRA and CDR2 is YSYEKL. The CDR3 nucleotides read TGCGCCAGCAGGGCGGGACAGGAAGTCGAAAAACTGTTTTTT. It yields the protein CASRAGQEVEKLFF.

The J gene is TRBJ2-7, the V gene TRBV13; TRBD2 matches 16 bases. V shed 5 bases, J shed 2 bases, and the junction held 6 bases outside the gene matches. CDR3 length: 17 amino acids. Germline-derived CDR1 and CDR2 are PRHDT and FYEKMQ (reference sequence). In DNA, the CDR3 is TGTGCCAGCAGCCTAGCGGGACTAGCGGGAGGGCCCTACGAGCAGTACTTC. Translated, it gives CASSLAGLAGGPYEQYF.

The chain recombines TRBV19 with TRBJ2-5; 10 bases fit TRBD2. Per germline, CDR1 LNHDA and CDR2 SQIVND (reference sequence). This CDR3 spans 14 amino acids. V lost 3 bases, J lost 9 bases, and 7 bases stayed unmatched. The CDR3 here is CASSISGGVAAQYF. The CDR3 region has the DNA TGTGCCAGTAGTATCAGCGGGGGGGTCGCGGCCCAGTACTTC.